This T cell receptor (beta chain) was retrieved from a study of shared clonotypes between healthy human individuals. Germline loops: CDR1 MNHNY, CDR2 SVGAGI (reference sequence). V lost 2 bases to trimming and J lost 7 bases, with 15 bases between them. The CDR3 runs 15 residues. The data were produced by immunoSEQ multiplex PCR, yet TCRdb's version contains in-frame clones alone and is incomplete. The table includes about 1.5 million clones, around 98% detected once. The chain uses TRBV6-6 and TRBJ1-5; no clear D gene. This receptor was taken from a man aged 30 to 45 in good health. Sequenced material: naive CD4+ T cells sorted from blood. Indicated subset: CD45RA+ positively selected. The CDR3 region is CASSYGSLGSQPQHF. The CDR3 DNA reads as TGTGCCAGCAGTTACGGCAGCCTAGGATCCCAGCCCCAGCATTTT.